Presented here are 8 T cell receptor beta chains from one specimen sequenced in a study of cytomegalovirus exposure and HLA in healthy donors. A multiplex PCR was run with 60 Vbeta primers and 13 Jbeta primers. Using immunoSEQ multiplex PCR, the repertoire was profiled, and TCRdb retains in-frame clones only, with some absent. The data contain around 94,000 clones, about 60% of them singletons. The specimen was PBMCs. These receptors all come from a human donor in good health.

The J gene is TRBJ2-6, the V gene TRBV19; a possible D gene is TRBD2 (6 bases). The CDR3 has 19 residues. Germline V lookup: CDR1 LNHDA, CDR2 SQIVND (reference sequence). With 3 bases removed from V and 2 bases from J, the gap between germline ends came to 20 bases. CDR3 coding DNA: TGTGCCAGTAGTATGGCGGGGCAGGGTAAAAAAACTGGGGCCAACGTCCTGACTTTC. Translated, it gives CASSMAGQGKKTGANVLTF.

The rearrangement joins TRBV7-8 to TRBJ2-2; 9 bases are shared with TRBD1. The V and J ends lost 4 bases and 0 bases, in that order; junction bases with no gene match: 3. The CDR3 extends over 16 amino acids. The germline CDR1 and CDR2 sequences are SGHVS and FQNEAQ. CDR3: CASSSYRGPNTGELFF. CDR3 DNA: TGTGCCAGCAGCTCCTACAGGGGGCCGAACACCGGGGAGCTGTTTTTT.

V is TRBV19 and J is TRBJ1-2; TRBD1 is a possible D gene (6 bases). Deletions cut 6 bases from V and 2 bases from J, with 22 bases between. CDR3 length equals 17 residues. The germline CDR1 and CDR2 sequences are LNHDA and SQIVND (reference sequence). DNA for the CDR3: TGTGCCAGTAGCAGAGTCGCGAGACAGGCTGAGAACTATGGCTACACCTTC. Encoded protein: CASSRVARQAENYGYTF.

The rearrangement links TRBV30 to TRBJ1-3; D is possibly TRBD1 (6 bases). This CDR3 is built from 17 residues. CDR1 and CDR2 (germline): GTSNPN, SVGIG (reference sequence). V was shortened by 0 bases and J by 4 bases, with 19 bases between the two germline ends. The CDR3 loop is CAWSVLGQGFSGNTIYF. CDR3 nucleotide sequence: TGTGCCTGGAGTGTACTGGGGCAGGGGTTTTCAGGAAACACCATATATTTT.

This sequence joins TRBV5-1 and TRBJ2-1; 11 bases line up with TRBD2. Trimming cost V 4 bases and J 9 bases; bases outside gene matches: 12. CDR1 and CDR2 (germline): SGHRS, YFSETQ. This CDR3 comprises 16 residues. The CDR3 is CASSAGLAGAGTEQFF. Here the CDR3 DNA reads TGCGCCAGCAGCGCCGGACTAGCGGGTGCCGGTACTGAGCAGTTCTTC.

The chain is built from TRBV28 and TRBJ2-7; TRBD1 aligns across 7 bases. V shed 1 base and J 4 bases; nucleotides not matched to a gene: 4. This CDR3 is built from 14 residues. The V gene's germline CDR1 is MDHEN and CDR2 SYDVKM. In DNA, the CDR3 is TGTGCCAGCAGTTTATTAGGGGGCAGATACGAGCAGTACTTC. Residues: CASSLLGGRYEQYF.

This sequence joins TRBV4-1 and TRBJ2-3; 13 nucleotides match TRBD2. The CDR3 is made up of 21 amino acids. V dropped 4 bases and J dropped 1; count of bases not matched to a gene: 17. Germline lookup yields CDR1 MGHRA and CDR2 YSYEKL. The CDR3 region is CASSRLPGLAGSPGGTDTQYF. The CDR3 nucleotides are TGCGCCAGCAGCCGACTACCGGGACTAGCGGGATCGCCGGGGGGCACAGATACGCAGTATTTT.

Here the CDR3 DNA reads TGTGCCAGCAGCTCTCAGGGTTACACTGAAGCTTTCTTT. It is translated as CASSSQGYTEAFF. The chain couples TRBV7-2 to TRBJ1-1; a possible D gene is TRBD1 (5 bases). Trimming pared 4 bases from V and 3 bases from J, leaving 9 bases between. The CDR3 has 13 amino acids. CDR1 is SGHTA and CDR2 is FQGNSA in the germline V gene.